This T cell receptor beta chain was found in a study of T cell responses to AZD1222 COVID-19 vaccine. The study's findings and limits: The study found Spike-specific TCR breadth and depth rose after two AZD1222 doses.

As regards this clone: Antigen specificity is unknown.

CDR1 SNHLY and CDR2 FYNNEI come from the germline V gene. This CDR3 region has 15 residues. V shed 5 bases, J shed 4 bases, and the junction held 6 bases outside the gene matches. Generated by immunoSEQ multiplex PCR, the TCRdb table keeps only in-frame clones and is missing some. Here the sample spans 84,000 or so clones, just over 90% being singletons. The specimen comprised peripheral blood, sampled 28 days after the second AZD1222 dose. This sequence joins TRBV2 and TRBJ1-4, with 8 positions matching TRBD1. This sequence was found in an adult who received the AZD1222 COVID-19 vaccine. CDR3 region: CASSRTGQDNEKLFF. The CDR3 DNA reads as TGTGCCAGCAGTCGGACGGGACAGGATAATGAAAAACTGTTTTTT.